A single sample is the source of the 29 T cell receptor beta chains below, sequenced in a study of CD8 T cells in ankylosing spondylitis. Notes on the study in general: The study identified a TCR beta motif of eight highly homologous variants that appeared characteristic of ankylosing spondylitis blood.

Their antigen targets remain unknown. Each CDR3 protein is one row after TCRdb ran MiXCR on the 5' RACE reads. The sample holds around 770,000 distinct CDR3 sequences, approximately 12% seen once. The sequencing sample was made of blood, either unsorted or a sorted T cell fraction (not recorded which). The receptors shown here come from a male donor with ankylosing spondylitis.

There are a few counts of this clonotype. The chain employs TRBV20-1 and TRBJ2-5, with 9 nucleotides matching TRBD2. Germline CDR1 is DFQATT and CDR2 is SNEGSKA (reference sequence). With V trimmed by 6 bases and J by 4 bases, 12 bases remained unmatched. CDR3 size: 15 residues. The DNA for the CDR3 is TGCAGTGCAACCCCGATAGCGGGGGCGGCAGAGACCCAGTACTTC. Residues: CSATPIAGAAETQYF.

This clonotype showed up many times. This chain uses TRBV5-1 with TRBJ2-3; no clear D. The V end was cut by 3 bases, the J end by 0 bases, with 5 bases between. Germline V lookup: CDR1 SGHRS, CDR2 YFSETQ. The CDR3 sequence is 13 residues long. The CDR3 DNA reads TGCGCCAGCAGCTCGTTAAGCACAGATACGCAGTATTTT. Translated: CASSSLSTDTQYF.

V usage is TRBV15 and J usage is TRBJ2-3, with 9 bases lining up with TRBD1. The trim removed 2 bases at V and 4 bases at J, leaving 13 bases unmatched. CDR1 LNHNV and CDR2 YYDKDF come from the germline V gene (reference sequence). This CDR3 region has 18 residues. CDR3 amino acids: CATSRHRLDRGNPDTQYF. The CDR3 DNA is TGTGCCACCAGCAGACACAGACTGGACAGGGGTAACCCAGATACGCAGTATTTT.

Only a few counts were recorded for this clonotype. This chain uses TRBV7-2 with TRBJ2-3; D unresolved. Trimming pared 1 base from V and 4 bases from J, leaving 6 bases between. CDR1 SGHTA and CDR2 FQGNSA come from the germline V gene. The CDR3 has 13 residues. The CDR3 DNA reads TGTGCCAGCAGCTTAGAGGTTTCAGATACGCAGTATTTT. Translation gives CASSLEVSDTQYF.

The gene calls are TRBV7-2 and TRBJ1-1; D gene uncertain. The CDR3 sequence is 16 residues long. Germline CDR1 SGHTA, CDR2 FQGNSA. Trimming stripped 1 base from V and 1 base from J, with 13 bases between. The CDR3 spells CASSLGWWSGNTEAFF. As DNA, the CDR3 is TGTGCCAGCAGCTTAGGTTGGTGGAGCGGGAACACTGAAGCTTTCTTT.

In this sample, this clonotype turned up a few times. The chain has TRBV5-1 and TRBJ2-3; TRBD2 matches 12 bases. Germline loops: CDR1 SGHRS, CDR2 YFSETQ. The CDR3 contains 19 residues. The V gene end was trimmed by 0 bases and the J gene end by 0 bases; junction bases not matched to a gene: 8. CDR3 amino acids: CASSLELAGGMFSTDTQYF. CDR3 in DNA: TGCGCCAGCAGCTTGGAGCTAGCGGGGGGGATGTTCAGCACAGATACGCAGTATTTT.

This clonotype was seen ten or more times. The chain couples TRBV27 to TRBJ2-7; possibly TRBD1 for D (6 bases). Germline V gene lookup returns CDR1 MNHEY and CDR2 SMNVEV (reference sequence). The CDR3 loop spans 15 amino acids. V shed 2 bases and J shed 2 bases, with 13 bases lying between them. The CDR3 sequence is CASSLRGFGPYEQYF. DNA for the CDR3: TGTGCCAGCAGTTTAAGGGGGTTTGGTCCCTACGAGCAGTACTTC.

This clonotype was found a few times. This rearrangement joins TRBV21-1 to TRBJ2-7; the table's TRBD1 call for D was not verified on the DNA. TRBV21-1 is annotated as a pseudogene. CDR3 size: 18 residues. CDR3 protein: CASRAVSRGCPSSYEQYF. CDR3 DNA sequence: TGTGCCAGCAGGGCCGTGAGCAGGGGCTGTCCGAGCTCCTACGAGCAGTACTTC.

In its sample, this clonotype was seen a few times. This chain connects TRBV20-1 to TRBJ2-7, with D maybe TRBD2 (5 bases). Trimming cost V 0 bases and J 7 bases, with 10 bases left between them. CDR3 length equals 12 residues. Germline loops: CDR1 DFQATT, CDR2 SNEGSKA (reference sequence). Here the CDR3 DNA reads TGCAGTGCTAGAGATAATTGGGAGGAGCAGTACTTC. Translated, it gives CSARDNWEEQYF.

The CDR3 nucleotides read TGTGCCAGCAGTTTAGGGCAGGGGTGGATCCATTTAATCTACGAGCAGTACTTC. Translated: CASSLGQGWIHLIYEQYF. The V call is TRBV28, the J call TRBJ2-7; TRBD1 is a possible D gene (6 bases). The CDR3 runs to 18 residues. V was pared by 2 bases and J by 3 bases, with 23 bases between. Germline CDR1 and CDR2: MDHEN and SYDVKM.

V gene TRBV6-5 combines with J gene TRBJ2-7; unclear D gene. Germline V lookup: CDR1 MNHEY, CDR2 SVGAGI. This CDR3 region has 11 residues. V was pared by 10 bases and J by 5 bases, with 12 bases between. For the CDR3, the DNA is TGTGCCACCCGAAATTGGGACGAGCAGTACTTC. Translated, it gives CATRNWDEQYF.

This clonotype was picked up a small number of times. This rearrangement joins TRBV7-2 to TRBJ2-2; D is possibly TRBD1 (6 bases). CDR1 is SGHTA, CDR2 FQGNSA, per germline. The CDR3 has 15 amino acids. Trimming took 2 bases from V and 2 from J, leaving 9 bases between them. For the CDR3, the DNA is TGTGCCAGCAGCTTAATCAGGGGTAACACCGGGGAGCTGTTTTTT. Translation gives CASSLIRGNTGELFF.

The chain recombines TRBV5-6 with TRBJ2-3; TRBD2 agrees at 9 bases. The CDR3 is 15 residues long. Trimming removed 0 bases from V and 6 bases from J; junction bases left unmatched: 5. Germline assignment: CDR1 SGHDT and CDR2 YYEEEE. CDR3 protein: CASSLVAGGKDTQYF. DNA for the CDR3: TGTGCCAGCAGCTTGGTTGCGGGGGGGAAGGATACGCAGTATTTT.

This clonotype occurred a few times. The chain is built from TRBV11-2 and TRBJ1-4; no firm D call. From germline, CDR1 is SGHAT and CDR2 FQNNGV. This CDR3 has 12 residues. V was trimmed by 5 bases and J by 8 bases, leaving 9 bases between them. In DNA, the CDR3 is TGTGCCAGCAGCCACCCCGGGGAAAAACTGTTTTTT. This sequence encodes CASSHPGEKLFF.

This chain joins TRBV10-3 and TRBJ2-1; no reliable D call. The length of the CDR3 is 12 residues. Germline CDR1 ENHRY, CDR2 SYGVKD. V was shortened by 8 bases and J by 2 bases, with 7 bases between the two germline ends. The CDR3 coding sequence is TGTGCCATCTGGAGTGCCTACAATGAGCAGTTCTTC. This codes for CAIWSAYNEQFF.

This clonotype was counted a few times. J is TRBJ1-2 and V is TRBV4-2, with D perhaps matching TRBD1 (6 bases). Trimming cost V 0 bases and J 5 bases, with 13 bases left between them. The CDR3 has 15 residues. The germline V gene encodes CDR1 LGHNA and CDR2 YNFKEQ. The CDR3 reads CASSQDPDSRYGYTF. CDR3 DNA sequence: TGTGCCAGCAGCCAAGATCCGGACAGTCGGTATGGCTACACCTTC.

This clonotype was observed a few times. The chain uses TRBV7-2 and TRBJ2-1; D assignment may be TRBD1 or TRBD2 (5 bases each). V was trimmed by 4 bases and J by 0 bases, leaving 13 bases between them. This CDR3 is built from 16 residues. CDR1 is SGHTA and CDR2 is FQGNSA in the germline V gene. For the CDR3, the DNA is TGTGCCAGCAGCTCGGACAAGGGGAGCTCCTACAATGAGCAGTTCTTC. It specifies CASSSDKGSSYNEQFF.

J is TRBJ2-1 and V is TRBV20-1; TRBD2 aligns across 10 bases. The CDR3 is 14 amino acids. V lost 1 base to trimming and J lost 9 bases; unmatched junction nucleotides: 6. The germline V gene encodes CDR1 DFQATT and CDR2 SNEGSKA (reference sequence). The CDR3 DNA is TGCAGTGCTAGAGGACTAGCGGGTAGGGGTGAGCAGTTCTTC. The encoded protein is CSARGLAGRGEQFF.

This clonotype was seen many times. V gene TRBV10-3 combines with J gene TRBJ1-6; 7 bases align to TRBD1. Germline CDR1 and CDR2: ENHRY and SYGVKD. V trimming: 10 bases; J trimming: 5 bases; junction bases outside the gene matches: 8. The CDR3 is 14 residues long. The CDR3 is CATTRQGNNSPLHF. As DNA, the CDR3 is TGTGCCACCACCCGACAGGGCAATAATTCACCCCTCCACTTT.

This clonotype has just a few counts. CDR3 nucleotide sequence: TGCGCCAGCAGCCAAACGGGAAATGGTCCAGATACGCAGTATTTT. It translates to CASSQTGNGPDTQYF. The rearrangement links TRBV4-3 to TRBJ2-3; tentatively, D is TRBD2 (5 bases). Germline V gives CDR1 LGHNA, CDR2 YSLEER. V lost 2 bases and J 4 bases, leaving 13 bases between the germline ends. CDR3 length equals 15 residues.

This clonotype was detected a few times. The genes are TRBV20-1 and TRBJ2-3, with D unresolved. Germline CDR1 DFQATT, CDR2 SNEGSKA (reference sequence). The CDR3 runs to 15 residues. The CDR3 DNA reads TGCAGAGTGGTTCGCAGACATGGAGTCACAGATACGCAGTATTTT. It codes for CRVVRRHGVTDTQYF.

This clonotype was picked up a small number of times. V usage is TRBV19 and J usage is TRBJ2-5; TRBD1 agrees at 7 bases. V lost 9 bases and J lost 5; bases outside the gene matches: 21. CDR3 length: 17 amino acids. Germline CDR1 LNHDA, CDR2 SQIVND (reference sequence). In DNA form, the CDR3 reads TGTGCCAGCCCTACGGGACAGCACGAATTGATAAAGGAGACCCAGTACTTC. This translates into CASPTGQHELIKETQYF.

The CDR3 coding sequence is TGTGCCAGCCAATCCAGGGTTACTTCCTACGAGCAGTACTTC. It codes for CASQSRVTSYEQYF. The chain carries TRBV7-9 and TRBJ2-7; maybe TRBD1 (5 bases). Between the trimmed V and J ends, which lost 8 bases and 1 base, there was a span of 15 bases. This CDR3 is built from 14 residues. Germline-derived CDR1 and CDR2 are SEHNR and FQNEAQ (reference sequence).

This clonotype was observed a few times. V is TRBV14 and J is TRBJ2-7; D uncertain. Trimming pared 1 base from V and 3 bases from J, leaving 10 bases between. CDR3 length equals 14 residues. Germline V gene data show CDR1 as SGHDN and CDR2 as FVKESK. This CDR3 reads CASSQGRQFYEQYF. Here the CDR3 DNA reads TGTGCCAGCAGCCAAGGACGGCAATTCTACGAGCAGTACTTC.

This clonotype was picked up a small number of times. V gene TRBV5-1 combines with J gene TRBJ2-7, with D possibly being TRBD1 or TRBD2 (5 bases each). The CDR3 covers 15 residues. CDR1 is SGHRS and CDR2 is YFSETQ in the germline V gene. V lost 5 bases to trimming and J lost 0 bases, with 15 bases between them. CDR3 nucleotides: TGCGCCAGCAGTCGCCGGGAAGACAGCTCCTACGAGCAGTACTTC. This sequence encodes CASSRREDSSYEQYF.

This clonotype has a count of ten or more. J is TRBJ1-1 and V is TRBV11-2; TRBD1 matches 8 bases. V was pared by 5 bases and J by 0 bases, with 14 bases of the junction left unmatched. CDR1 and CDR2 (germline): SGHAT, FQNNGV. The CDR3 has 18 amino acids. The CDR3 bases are TGTGCCAGCAGCCACCCCCGACAGGGGCCCCTGATGAACACTGAAGCTTTCTTT. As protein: CASSHPRQGPLMNTEAFF.

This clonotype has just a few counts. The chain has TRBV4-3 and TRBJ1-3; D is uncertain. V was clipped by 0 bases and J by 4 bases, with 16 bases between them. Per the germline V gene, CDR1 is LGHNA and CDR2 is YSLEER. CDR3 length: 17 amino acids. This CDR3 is CASSQDLVRATGNTIYF. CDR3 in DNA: TGCGCCAGCAGCCAAGATCTGGTGCGGGCTACAGGAAACACCATATATTTT.

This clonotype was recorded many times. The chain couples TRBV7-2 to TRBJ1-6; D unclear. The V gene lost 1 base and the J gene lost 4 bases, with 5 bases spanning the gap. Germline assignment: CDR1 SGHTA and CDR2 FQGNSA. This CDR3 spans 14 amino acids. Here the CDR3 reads CASSLVSYNSPLHF. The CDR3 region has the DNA TGTGCCAGCAGCTTAGTCTCGTATAATTCACCCCTCCACTTT.

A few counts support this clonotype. The CDR3 DNA sequence: TGTGCCAGCAGCTCCTGGGACTCCTCACGGGAGCAGTTCTTC. The encoded protein is CASSSWDSSREQFF. The J gene is TRBJ2-1, the V gene TRBV5-4, with D tentatively TRBD2 (6 bases). This CDR3 is built from 14 residues. The V end was cut by 3 bases, the J end by 10 bases, with 17 bases between. Germline V gene lookup returns CDR1 SGHNT and CDR2 YYREEE (reference sequence).